This T cell receptor (beta chain) emerged from a study of blood T cell repertoires in COVID-19. About the study: COVID-19 samples from acute and convalescent phases originated in the United States, Italy and Spain. PBMCs, B-cell-depleted T cells, or T cells were the source of the cDNA or gDNA that made up the material.

The table lists this clone with a count of one. Original processing notes: Scientists estimated how many nucleated cells there were by amplifying reference gene primers. Here immunoSEQ multiplex PCR was the method, and the copy in TCRdb shows in-frame clones only, minus some. The V and J calls and clone size come from that table; D and trimming were worked out from the DNA. The data show about 150,000 clones, around 87% seen once. The J segment lost 0 bases and the V segment lost 4 bases, leaving 7 bases of the junction unmatched. In germline, CDR1 is SNHLY, CDR2 FYNNEI. This CDR3 is built from 16 residues.

This TCR came from a man aged 50 or older who had recovered from COVID-19. The chain links TRBV2 to TRBJ1-1; 8 bases are a match to TRBD1. The sample consisted of peripheral blood. The CDR3 DNA sequence: TGTGCCAGCAGTGTTCCCTCGACAGGGGTGAACACTGAAGCTTTCTTT. This gives the protein CASSVPSTGVNTEAFF.